This record looks at one T cell receptor beta chain sequence and its context. With V trimmed by 5 bases and J by 3 bases, 8 bases remained unmatched. The CDR3 contains 16 residues. Germline V gene lookup returns CDR1 SGHNT and CDR2 YENEEA. Data came from immunoSEQ multiplex PCR; TCRdb stores just in-frame clones and leaves some out. The sample includes about 200,000 clones, approximately 84% of them seen just once. This entry belongs to a study of blood T cell repertoires in COVID-19. In the study overall: The analysed material was cDNA or gDNA that came from T cells, B-cell-depleted T cells, or PBMCs.

Participants had their cohort set by participant-reported clinical history. Recovered Cohort 3 donors showed two negative PCRs, clearance, or symptom resolution. What was sequenced was PBMCs or T cells enriched from blood (not recorded which). The J gene is TRBJ2-2, the V gene TRBV11-3; 8 nucleotides agree with TRBD1. The TCR sequence derives from a man in his forties who had recovered from COVID-19. Here the CDR3 reads CASSPDRGHYTGELFF. For the CDR3, the DNA is TGTGCCAGCAGCCCCGACAGGGGACATTACACCGGGGAGCTGTTTTTT.